This record looks at one T cell receptor beta chain sequence and its context. The data belong to a study of blood T cell repertoires in COVID-19. At the level of the study: The United States, Italy and Spain provided the acute and convalescent COVID-19 samples. T cells, B-cell-depleted T cells, or PBMCs supplied cDNA or gDNA.

The CDR3 contains 16 residues. Per the germline V gene, CDR1 is LNHDA and CDR2 is SQIVND (reference sequence). V lost 3 bases to trimming and J lost 7 bases; unmatched junction nucleotides: 11. The authors' processing: By means of reference gene primer amplification, nucleated cell counts were estimated. Clones were sequenced by immunoSEQ multiplex PCR, and TCRdb holds only the in-frame ones, with some missing. Clonal size and the V and J genes are those of that table, whereas D and trimming came from the DNA. Found here are 150,000 to 200,000 clones, around nine tenths of them singletons; the top ten hold around 13%. Followed longitudinally, the Seattle patients had been enrolled during active infection.

The sequencing sample was made of peripheral blood. This chain connects TRBV19 to TRBJ1-5; 8 bases fit TRBD1. This TCR derives from a woman aged 70 to 79 with COVID-19, enrolled during active disease. CDR3 protein: CASSIAGTGSRQPQHF. In DNA form, the CDR3 reads TGTGCCAGTAGTATTGCCGGGACAGGTAGTCGCCAGCCCCAGCATTTT.